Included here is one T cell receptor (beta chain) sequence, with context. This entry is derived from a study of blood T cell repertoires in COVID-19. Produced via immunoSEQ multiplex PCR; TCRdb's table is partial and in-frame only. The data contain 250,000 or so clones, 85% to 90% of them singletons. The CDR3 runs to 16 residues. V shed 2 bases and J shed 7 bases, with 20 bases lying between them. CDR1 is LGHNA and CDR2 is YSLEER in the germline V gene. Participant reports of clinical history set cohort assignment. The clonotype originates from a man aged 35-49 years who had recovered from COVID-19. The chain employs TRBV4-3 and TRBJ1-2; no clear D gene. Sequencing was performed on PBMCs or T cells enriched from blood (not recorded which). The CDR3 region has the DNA TGCGCCAGCAGCCAAAGCGCCCCTGTCCGGGCGGGTGGCTACACCTTC. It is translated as CASSQSAPVRAGGYTF.